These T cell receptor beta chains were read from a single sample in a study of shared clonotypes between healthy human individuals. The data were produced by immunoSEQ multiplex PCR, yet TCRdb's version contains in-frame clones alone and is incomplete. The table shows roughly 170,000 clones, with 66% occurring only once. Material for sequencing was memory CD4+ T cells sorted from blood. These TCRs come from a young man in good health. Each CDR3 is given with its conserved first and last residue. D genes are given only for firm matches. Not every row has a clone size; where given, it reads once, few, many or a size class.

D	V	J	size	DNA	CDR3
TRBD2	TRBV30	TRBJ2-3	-	TGTGCCTGGAGTGTCGAGTATTCACTAGCGGCTAATGGAGAAGTGGGTCTGGATACGCAGTATTTT	CAWSVEYSLAANGEVGLDTQYF
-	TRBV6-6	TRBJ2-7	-	TGTGCCAGCACTCCGACGGGGGTGATCTACGAGCAGTACTTC	CASTPTGVIYEQYF
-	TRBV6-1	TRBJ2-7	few	TGTGCCAGCAGTGAAGCGCCGACCTGGACAGAGCAGTACTTC	CASSEAPTWTEQYF
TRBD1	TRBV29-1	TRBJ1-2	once	TGCAGCTCGACCCAGGGGGCCCGCTATGGCTACACCTTC	CSSTQGARYGYTF
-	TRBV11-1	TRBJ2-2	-	TGTGCCAGCAGCTTAGGTCCGGTTACCGGGGAGCTGTTTTTT	CASSLGPVTGELFF
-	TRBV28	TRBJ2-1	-	TGTGCCAGCAGTTTACCCGGGACAAGGCAGTTCTTC	CASSLPGTRQFF
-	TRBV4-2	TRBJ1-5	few	TGTGCCAGCAGCCAAGAGTCGGGAGATCAGCCCCAGCATTTT	CASSQESGDQPQHF
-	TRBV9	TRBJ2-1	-	TGTGCCAGCAGCCGGGGGAGGTACAATGAGCAGTTCTTC	CASSRGRYNEQFF
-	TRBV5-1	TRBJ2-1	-	TGCGCCAGCAGCAAGTGGGACCTCGAAGACAATGAGCAGTTCTTC	CASSKWDLEDNEQFF
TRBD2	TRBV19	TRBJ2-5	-	TGTGCCAGTAGCGCAGCGGGAGGGACGGAGACCCAGTACTTC	CASSAAGGTETQYF
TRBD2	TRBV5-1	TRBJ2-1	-	TGCGCCAGCAGCTCCGGCGGGGGCAATGAGCAGTTCTTC	CASSSGGGNEQFF
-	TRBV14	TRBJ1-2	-	TGTGCCAGCAGCCATACCCCTTATGGCTACACCTTC	CASSHTPYGYTF
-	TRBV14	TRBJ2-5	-	TGTGCCAGCAGCCAAGGGGGACCGAACGGAGAGACCCAGTACTTC	CASSQGGPNGETQYF
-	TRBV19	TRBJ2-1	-	TGTGCCAGTAGTATCGGCGCAAACAATGAGCAGTTCTTC	CASSIGANNEQFF
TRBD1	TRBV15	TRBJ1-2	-	TGTGCCACCAGCGTGGACGGACAGGGTTCCTATGGCTACACCTTC	CATSVDGQGSYGYTF
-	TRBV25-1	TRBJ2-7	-	TGTGCCAGCAGTGGACAGACCCAGCGGACTGGGACCTACGAGCAGTACTTC	CASSGQTQRTGTYEQYF
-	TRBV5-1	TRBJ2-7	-	TGCGCCAGCAGCTTGACAGGCGGCCCCTACGAGCAGTACTTC	CASSLTGGPYEQYF
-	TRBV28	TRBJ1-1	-	TGTGCCAGCATCCTAGGAGGCGGCACTGAAGCTTTCTTT	CASILGGGTEAFF
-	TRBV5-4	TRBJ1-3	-	TGTGCCAGCAGCTCTTACGGGGGCGCCGGAAACACCATATATTTT	CASSSYGGAGNTIYF
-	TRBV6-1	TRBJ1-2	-	TGTGCCAGCAGTGAAGCGCTTGGGGCACCCAACTATGGCTACACCTTC	CASSEALGAPNYGYTF
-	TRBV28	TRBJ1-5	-	TGTGCCAGCAGCTCTGGTTTCAGGGGCAATCAGCCCCAGCATTTT	CASSSGFRGNQPQHF
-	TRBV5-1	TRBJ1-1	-	TGCGCCAGCAGCTTGGGTGACCGGGGGCAAGCTTTCTTT	CASSLGDRGQAFF
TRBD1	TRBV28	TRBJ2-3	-	TGTGCCAGCAATTGGGACAGTGGAGGAGATACGCAGTATTTT	CASNWDSGGDTQYF
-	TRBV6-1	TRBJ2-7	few	TGTGCCAGCAGTGCCGGGAGCAGGGTCTACGAGCAGTACTTC	CASSAGSRVYEQYF
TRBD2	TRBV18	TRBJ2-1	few	TGTGCCAGCTCACCACCGGGGGGGAGCCGGAAGCAGTTCTTC	CASSPPGGSRKQFF
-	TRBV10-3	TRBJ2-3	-	TGTGCCATCAGGGATCTCGCGGATACGCAGTATTTT	CAIRDLADTQYF
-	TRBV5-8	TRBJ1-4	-	TGTGCCAGCAGCTTGGGGAGGGGAGTTGGTGAAAAACTGTTTTTT	CASSLGRGVGEKLFF
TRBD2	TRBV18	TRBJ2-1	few	TGTGCCAGCTCACCAACTAGCGGGAGTAATGAGCAGTTCTTC	CASSPTSGSNEQFF
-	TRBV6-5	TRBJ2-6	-	TGTGCCAGCAGTTACGCTCCGCGCTCTGGGGCCAACGTCCTGACTTTC	CASSYAPRSGANVLTF